The 2 T cell receptor beta chains below come from one sample, sequenced in a study of blood T cell repertoires in COVID-19 (dated by TCRdb to the early 2020s). The receptor library was made with the immunoSEQ multiplex PCR assay. This immuneACCESS table, as held by TCRdb, lists in-frame sequences with V and J called but not all clones. Of the missing ones, under half trace to an unresolved V gene in checked studies; the others have no known cause. In this sample the table shows hundreds of thousands of clones, approximately 88% of which occur a single time. About 6.3% of the sample is taken by the ten largest. Sequenced material: peripheral blood. These receptors were collected from a man in his 60s who had recovered from COVID-19.

The V gene is TRBV5-5, the J gene TRBJ1-6; no clear D gene. CDR1 SGHKS and CDR2 YYEKEE come from the germline V gene (reference sequence). The CDR3 sequence is 13 residues long. V lost 0 bases to trimming and J lost 8 bases, with 6 bases between them. The DNA of the CDR3 is TGTGCCAGCAGCTTGGTCCCCGATTCACCCCTCCACTTT. Its protein product is CASSLVPDSPLHF.

The V call is TRBV11-2, the J call TRBJ2-7; D ambiguous. The V end was cut by 1 base, the J end by 1 base, with 8 bases between. This CDR3 contains 14 residues. Germline V lookup: CDR1 SGHAT, CDR2 FQNNGV. The CDR3 DNA is TGTGCCAGCAGCTTAGGAGTCCTTTCCTACGAGCAGTACTTC. Encoded protein: CASSLGVLSYEQYF.